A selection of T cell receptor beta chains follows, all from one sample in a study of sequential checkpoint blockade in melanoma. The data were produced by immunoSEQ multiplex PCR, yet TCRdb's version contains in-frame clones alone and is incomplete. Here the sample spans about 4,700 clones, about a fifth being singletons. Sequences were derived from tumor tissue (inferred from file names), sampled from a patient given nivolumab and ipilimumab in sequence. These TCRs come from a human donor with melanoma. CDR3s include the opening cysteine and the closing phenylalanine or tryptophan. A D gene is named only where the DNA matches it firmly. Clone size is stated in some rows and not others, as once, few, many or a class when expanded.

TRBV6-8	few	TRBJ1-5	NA	TGTGCCAGCAGTTTTAAGAGGACAGCTAGCAATCAGCCCCAGCATTTT	CASSFKRTASNQPQHF
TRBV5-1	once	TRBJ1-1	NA	TGCGCCAGCAGCTCGGAGTTAACGAGACCGGGCGAAGCTTTCTTT	CASSSELTRPGEAFF
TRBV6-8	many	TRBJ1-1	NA	TGTGCCAGCAGTTTGCAGAACACTGAAGCTTTCTTT	CASSLQNTEAFF
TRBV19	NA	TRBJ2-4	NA	TGTGCCAGTAGTCCCATCGGACAGGGAGGGAACATTCAGTACTTC	CASSPIGQGGNIQYF
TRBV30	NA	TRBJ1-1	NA	TGTGCCTGGTGGGCCCGAGGCCTCACTGAAGCTTTCTTT	CAWWARGLTEAFF
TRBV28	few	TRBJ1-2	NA	TGTGCCAGCAGCGATAACAGCCTGTGGGGCTACACCTTC	CASSDNSLWGYTF
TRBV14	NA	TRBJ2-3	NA	TGTGCCAGCAGTCCAAGGAGGGGGGTAGGCACAGATACGCAGTATTTT	CASSPRRGVGTDTQYF
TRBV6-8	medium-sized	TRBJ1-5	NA	TGTGCCAGCAGTGGAGCCTGGGACACCTTCTCAAATCAGCCCCAGCATTTT	CASSGAWDTFSNQPQHF
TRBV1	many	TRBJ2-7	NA	TGCGCCAGCAGCCAAGGTCTGACAGGGGGCTACGAGCAGTACTTC	CASSQGLTGGYEQYF
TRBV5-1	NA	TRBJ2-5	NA	TGCGCCAGCAGCTTGACCCCGGACAGACAAGAGACCCAGTACTTC	CASSLTPDRQETQYF
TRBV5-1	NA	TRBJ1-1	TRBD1	TGCGCCAGCAGCTTGGGGCCAGGGGGCTACACTGAAGCTTTCTTT	CASSLGPGGYTEAFF
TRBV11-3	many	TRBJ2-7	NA	TGTGCCAGCAGCTGGGGGGACAGCTCCTACGAGCAGTACTTC	CASSWGDSSYEQYF
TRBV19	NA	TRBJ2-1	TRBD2	TGTGCCAGTAGTGGGACTAGCGGGGGGGACTACAATGAGCAGTTCTTC	CASSGTSGGDYNEQFF
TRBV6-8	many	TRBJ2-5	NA	TGTGCCAGCAGTCCTAGGACTGCTCAAGAGACCCAGTACTTC	CASSPRTAQETQYF
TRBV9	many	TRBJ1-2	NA	TGTGCCAGCAGCTCCGCCGGGGCCATCTATGGCTACACCTTC	CASSSAGAIYGYTF
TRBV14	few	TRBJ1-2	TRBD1	TGTGCCAGCAGCCAATTAGACAGGGGAAGCGATGGCTACACCTTC	CASSQLDRGSDGYTF
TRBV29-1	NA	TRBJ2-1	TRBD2	TGCAGCGTCGCCAGCGGGACTAGCGGGGGCTACAATGAGCAGTTCTTC	CSVASGTSGGYNEQFF
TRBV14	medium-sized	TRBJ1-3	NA	TGTGCCAGCAGTCTTGGAAACACCATATATTTT	CASSLGNTIYF
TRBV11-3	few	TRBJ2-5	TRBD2	TGTGCCAGCAGCTTAGGGGGACTAGCCTCCTTGCTATGGGAGACCCAGTACTTC	CASSLGGLASLLWETQYF
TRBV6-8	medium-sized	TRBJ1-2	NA	TGTGCCAGCAGCCCGGGCAGTAACTATGGCTACACCTTC	CASSPGSNYGYTF
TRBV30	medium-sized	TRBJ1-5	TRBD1	TGTGCCTGGAGTGAACAGGGGAATCAGCCCCAGCATTTT	CAWSEQGNQPQHF
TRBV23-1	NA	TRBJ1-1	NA	TGCGCCAGCAGCTTATCCGGGAACACTGAAGCTTTCTTT	CASSLSGNTEAFF
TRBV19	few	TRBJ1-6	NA	TGTGCCAGCACTTTGGCGGCTAATTCACCCCTCCACTTT	CASTLAANSPLHF
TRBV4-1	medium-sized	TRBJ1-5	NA	TGCGCCAGCAGCCAAGATTCAGGAGGCAGTCAGCCCCAGCATTTT	CASSQDSGGSQPQHF
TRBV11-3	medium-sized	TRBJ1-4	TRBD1	TGTGCCAGCAGCTTGGTGGGACAGGGGGCCGAAAAACTGTTTTTT	CASSLVGQGAEKLFF
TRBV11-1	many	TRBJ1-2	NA	TGTGCCAGCAGCCCAGCGACGGGAGCTAACTATGGCTACACCTTC	CASSPATGANYGYTF
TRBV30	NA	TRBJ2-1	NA	TGTGCCTGGAGTGTCCCGCGGACTCTGTACAATGAGCAGTTCTTC	CAWSVPRTLYNEQFF
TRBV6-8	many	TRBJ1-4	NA	TGTGCCAGCAGTTACGGTATAACTAATGAAAAACTGTTTTTT	CASSYGITNEKLFF
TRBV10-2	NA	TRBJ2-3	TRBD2	TGCGCCAGCAGGAGACTAGCGACAAGCACAGATACGCAGTATTTT	CASRRLATSTDTQYF
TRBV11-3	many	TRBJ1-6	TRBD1	TGTGCCAGCAGCTCCAGGGACAGGCTCTATAATTCACCCCTCCACTTT	CASSSRDRLYNSPLHF
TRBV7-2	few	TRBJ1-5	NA	TGTGCCAGCAGCCAAGGTACGGATCAGCCCCAGCATTTT	CASSQGTDQPQHF
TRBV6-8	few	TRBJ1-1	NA	TGTGCCAGCAGTTACTATCCGGGGGCTGGCACTGAAGCTTTCTTT	CASSYYPGAGTEAFF
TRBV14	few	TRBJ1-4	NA	TGTGCCAGCAGCCAAGGGCTGGTCGGGGAAAAACTGTTTTTT	CASSQGLVGEKLFF